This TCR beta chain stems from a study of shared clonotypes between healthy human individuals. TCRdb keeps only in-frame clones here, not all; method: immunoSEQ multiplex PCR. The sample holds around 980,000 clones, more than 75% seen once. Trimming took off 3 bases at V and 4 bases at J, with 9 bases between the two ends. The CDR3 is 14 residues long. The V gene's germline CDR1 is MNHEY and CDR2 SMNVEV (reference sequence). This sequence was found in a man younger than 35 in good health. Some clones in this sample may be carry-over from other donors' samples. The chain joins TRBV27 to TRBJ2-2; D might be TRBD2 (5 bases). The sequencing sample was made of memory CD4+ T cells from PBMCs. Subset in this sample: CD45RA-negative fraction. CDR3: CASSFLGLTGELFF. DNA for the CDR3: TGTGCCAGCAGTTTCTTAGGACTCACCGGGGAGCTGTTTTTT.